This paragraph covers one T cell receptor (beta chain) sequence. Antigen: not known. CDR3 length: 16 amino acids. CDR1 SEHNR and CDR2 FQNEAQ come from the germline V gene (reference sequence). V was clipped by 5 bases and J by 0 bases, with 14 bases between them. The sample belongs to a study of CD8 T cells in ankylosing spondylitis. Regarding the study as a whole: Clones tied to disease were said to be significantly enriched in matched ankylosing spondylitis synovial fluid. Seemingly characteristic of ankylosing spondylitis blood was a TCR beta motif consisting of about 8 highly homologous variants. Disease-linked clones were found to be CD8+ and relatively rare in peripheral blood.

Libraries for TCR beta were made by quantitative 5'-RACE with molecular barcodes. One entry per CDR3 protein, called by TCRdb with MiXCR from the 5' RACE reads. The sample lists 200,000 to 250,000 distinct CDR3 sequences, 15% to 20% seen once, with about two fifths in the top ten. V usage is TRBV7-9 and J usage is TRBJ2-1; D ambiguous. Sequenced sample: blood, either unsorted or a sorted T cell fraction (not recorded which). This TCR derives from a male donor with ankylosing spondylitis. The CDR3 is CASSTAYNPSYNEQFF. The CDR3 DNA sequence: TGTGCCAGCAGCACAGCGTATAATCCCTCCTACAATGAGCAGTTCTTC.